This T cell receptor beta chain was identified in a study of blood T cell repertoires in COVID-19. Study summary: From T cells, B-cell-depleted T cells, or PBMCs came the material, which was cDNA or gDNA.

Germline values: CDR1 GTSNPN, CDR2 SVGIG (reference sequence). This CDR3 is 14 amino acids long. The V end was cut by 3 bases, the J end by 10 bases, with 16 bases between. The table lists this clone with a few counts. As processed by the authors: Estimation of nucleated cell counts was performed using reference gene primer amplification. Assay: immunoSEQ multiplex PCR; the TCRdb copy retains only in-frame clones and omits some. The DNA gave D and trimming, while V, J and clone size come from that table. The sample records about 240,000 clones, approximately 80% being singletons. This clonotype was sampled from an elderly woman with COVID-19, enrolled during active disease. The chain carries TRBV30 and TRBJ1-6, with D possibly being TRBD1 (6 bases). What was sequenced was peripheral blood. The CDR3 sequence: CAWSLGGGGSPLHF. In DNA, the CDR3 is TGTGCCTGGAGCCTAGGGGGAGGGGGGTCACCCCTCCACTTT.